This TCR beta chain emerged from a study of blood T cell repertoires in COVID-19 (dated by TCRdb to 2020 to 2021). Study-wide context: Samples covering the acute and convalescent phases of COVID-19 were provided by collaborators in the United States, Italy and Spain. A de-identified subject ID, COVID-19 status, age in years and sex were almost always included in the sample metadata. Samples were obtained from the ongoing ImmuneRACE study (first 160 participants) and from about 1,300 subjects provided by 6 global collaborators. The prospective study material was composed of cDNA or gDNA derived from T cells, B-cell-depleted T cells, or PBMCs. The repertoires were released in a freely available public database meant as a resource for research on the immune response to SARS-CoV-2. HLA class I and class II types, where available, came from metadata supplied by the sample provider rather than from assay-based typing. The dataset comprised deeply sampled blood TCRbeta repertoires from subjects exposed to, actively infected with, or recovered from COVID-19.

The CDR3 starts with the cysteine, ends with the phenylalanine, and has 15 residues. Only the CDR3 DNA is retained, 45 bases long and in frame from the first base. Relative to germline, V is missing 6 bases and J is missing 7 bases, with 7 bases of the junction outside any gene match. The germline V gene yields MDHEN for CDR1 and SYDVKM for CDR2. The investigation overall reported the following: Clinical and demographic metadata were provided uncurated, with the amount varying by source and participant.

TCRbeta CDR3 regions were amplified from genomic DNA using the immunoSEQ Assay, a bias-controlled multiplex PCR. The paper's processing steps were these. Within the assay, amplification of reference gene primers was used to estimate how many nucleated cells each sample contained. To quantify the absolute abundance of each unique TCRbeta CDR3 rearrangement, sequence reads were collapsed and filtered. For each sample, productive Simpson clonality was calculated by taking the square root of Simpson's diversity index across productive rearrangements. TCRdb mirrors the immuneACCESS table, restricted to in-frame sequences. Some clones are absent from its copies; in checked studies, under half trace to an unresolved V gene, and the reason for the others is unknown. The V and J calls and the clone size are those of that table, but D and trimming were determined from the DNA. Counted in this sample were approximately 50,000 clones; roughly nine tenths of them appeared once. The ten top clones hold almost 4% of the sample.

In regard to this clone: This clone's antigen is unknown. Base qualities were left out, and no much larger clone turns up one base away.

Each collaborating institution followed its own protocols to collect whole blood in K2EDTA tubes. For TCRbeta analysis, collaborator samples were shipped as frozen whole blood, as isolated PBMCs, or as DNA extracted from either sample type. This sequence uses TRBV28 and TRBJ1-4; TRBD1 agrees with 11 junctional bases. The receptor was isolated from a human donor in a cohort sampled during active COVID-19. The sample was peripheral blood. In nucleotides, the sequence is TGTGCCAGCAGCCCCCTCGGGACAGGGGGTGAAAAACTGTTTTTT. Its protein reads: CASSPLGTGGEKLFF.